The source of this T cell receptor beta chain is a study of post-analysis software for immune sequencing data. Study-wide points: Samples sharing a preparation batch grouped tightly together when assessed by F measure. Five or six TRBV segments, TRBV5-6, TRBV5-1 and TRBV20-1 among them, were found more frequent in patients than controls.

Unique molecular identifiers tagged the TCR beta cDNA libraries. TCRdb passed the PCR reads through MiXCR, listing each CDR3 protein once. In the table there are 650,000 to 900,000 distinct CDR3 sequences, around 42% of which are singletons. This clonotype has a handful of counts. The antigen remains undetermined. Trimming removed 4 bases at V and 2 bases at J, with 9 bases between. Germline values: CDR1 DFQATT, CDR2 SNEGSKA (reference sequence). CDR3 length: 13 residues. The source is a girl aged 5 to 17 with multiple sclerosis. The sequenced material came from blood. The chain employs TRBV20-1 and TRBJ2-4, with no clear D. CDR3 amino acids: CSATHGSKNIQYF. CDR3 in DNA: TGCAGTGCTACACATGGGTCCAAAAACATTCAGTACTTC.